This is a list of T cell receptor beta chains from one sample in a study of shared clonotypes between healthy human individuals. The assay was immunoSEQ multiplex PCR, and TCRdb's table has in-frame clones only and misses some. Of under 850,000 clones listed, almost 95% are singletons. The sequenced sample consisted of naive CD8+ T cells sorted from blood. All receptors come from a man younger than 40 in good health. The CDR3 runs from the conserved cysteine through the conserved F or W. A D gene is named only where the DNA matches it firmly. Size values are once, few and many counts, or a class for expanded clones, and some rows have none.

>13|TRBJ2-1|NA|TRBV11-3|NA
CASSSRGYNEQFF
TGTGCCAGCAGCTCCCGAGGGTACAATGAGCAGTTCTTC
>12|TRBJ1-1|NA|TRBV19|NA
CASTGGFTEAFF
TGTGCCAGTACGGGAGGTTTCACTGAAGCTTTCTTT
>14|TRBJ2-3|NA|TRBV15|NA
CATSRPPPTDTQYF
TGTGCCACCAGCAGGCCCCCCCCCACAGATACGCAGTATTTT
>15|TRBJ2-3|few|TRBV6-1|TRBD2
CASMPGLAGADTQYF
TGTGCCAGCATGCCGGGACTAGCGGGAGCAGATACGCAGTATTTT
>14|TRBJ2-3|NA|TRBV30|NA
CAWSVSSHTDTQYF
TGTGCCTGGAGTGTAAGCAGTCACACAGATACGCAGTATTTT
>16|TRBJ2-7|NA|TRBV4-1|NA
CASSQDPRTGLGEQYF
TGCGCCAGCAGCCAAGATCCTAGAACAGGGTTGGGCGAGCAGTACTTC
>12|TRBJ1-2|NA|TRBV2|NA
CASQSRSYGYTF
TGTGCCAGCCAAAGCAGGTCCTATGGCTACACCTTC
>13|TRBJ2-2|NA|TRBV6-5|NA
CASSYSSTGELFF
TGTGCCAGCAGTTATTCGAGCACCGGGGAGCTGTTTTTT
>13|TRBJ2-7|NA|TRBV14|NA
CASSQVTGYEQYF
TGTGCCAGCAGCCAAGTAACTGGGTACGAGCAGTACTTC
>15|TRBJ1-1|NA|TRBV28|TRBD1
CASSLGGQGVIEAFF
TGTGCCAGCAGTTTGGGGGGACAGGGCGTGATTGAAGCTTTCTTT
>15|TRBJ2-3|NA|TRBV6-1|NA
CASSEGGRSTDTQYF
TGTGCCAGCAGTGAAGGGGGGCGGAGCACAGATACGCAGTATTTT
>14|TRBJ2-7|once|TRBV11-2|NA
CASSFRVETYEQYF
TGTGCCAGCAGCTTTAGGGTAGAGACCTACGAGCAGTACTTC
>14|TRBJ2-7|NA|TRBV27|TRBD1
CASSLGTGHYEQYF
TGTGCCAGCAGTCTTGGGACAGGGCACTACGAGCAGTACTTC
>14|TRBJ1-1|NA|TRBV30|TRBD1
CAWSAGTGQTEAFF
TGTGCCTGGAGCGCCGGGACAGGGCAAACTGAAGCTTTCTTT
>14|TRBJ2-7|NA|TRBV7-9|TRBD1
CASKTGTGEYEQYF
TGTGCCAGCAAAACCGGGACAGGGGAATACGAGCAGTACTTC
>16|TRBJ2-7|NA|TRBV7-2|TRBD2
CASSLEGTSGLYEQYF
TGTGCCAGCAGCTTAGAAGGGACTAGCGGACTATACGAGCAGTACTTC
>14|TRBJ2-7|many|TRBV2|TRBD1
CASRTGTGPYEQYF
TGTGCCAGCAGGACCGGGACAGGGCCCTACGAGCAGTACTTC
>15|TRBJ2-5|NA|TRBV7-2|TRBD2
CASSLFLRGQETQYF
TGTGCCAGCAGCTTATTTCTGCGGGGGCAAGAGACCCAGTACTTC
>12|TRBJ2-1|NA|TRBV7-8|NA
CASSFGDNEQFF
TGTGCCAGCAGCTTTGGAGATAATGAGCAGTTCTTC
>13|TRBJ2-5|NA|TRBV6-1|NA
CASRLGQAETQYF
TGTGCCAGCAGGCTGGGACAAGCAGAGACCCAGTACTTC
>17|TRBJ2-1|NA|TRBV29-1|TRBD2
CSVEEAGIAGKNNEQFF
TGCAGCGTTGAAGAAGCCGGGATAGCGGGAAAAAACAATGAGCAGTTCTTC
>17|TRBJ2-2|NA|TRBV25-1|NA
CASSGTPPGRPGGELFF
TGTGCCAGCAGTGGAACACCTCCGGGACGGCCCGGCGGGGAGCTGTTTTTT
>13|TRBJ2-2|NA|TRBV6-5|NA
CASSYAVTGELFF
TGTGCCAGCAGTTACGCGGTCACCGGGGAGCTGTTTTTT
>17|TRBJ2-2|NA|TRBV27|TRBD1
CASSPLGTGVATGELFF
TGTGCCAGCAGTCCCCTCGGGACAGGGGTGGCGACCGGGGAGCTGTTTTTT
>16|TRBJ2-7|NA|TRBV27|NA
CASSSLGAAYSYEQYF
TGTGCCAGCAGTTCGTTGGGAGCGGCATACTCCTACGAGCAGTACTTC
>15|TRBJ2-5|NA|TRBV6-5|TRBD2
CASSSPATSSETQYF
TGTGCCAGCAGTTCCCCCGCGACTAGCTCCGAGACCCAGTACTTC
>14|TRBJ1-1|NA|TRBV9|TRBD1
CASSPRDRNTEAFF
TGTGCCAGCAGCCCCAGGGACAGGAACACTGAAGCTTTCTTT
>16|TRBJ2-7|NA|TRBV27|NA
CASSLSIGQVTYEQYF
TGTGCCAGCAGTTTATCGATTGGACAAGTTACCTACGAGCAGTACTTC
>12|TRBJ2-1|NA|TRBV2|NA
CASSDGPDEQFF
TGTGCCAGCAGTGACGGACCGGATGAGCAGTTCTTC
>14|TRBJ2-7|NA|TRBV7-9|NA
CASSPDSVLYEQYF
TGTGCCAGCAGCCCGGACAGTGTACTATACGAGCAGTACTTC
>18|TRBJ2-7|once|TRBV11-2|NA
CASSLVPGQTPAPYEQYF
TGTGCCAGCAGCTTAGTTCCCGGACAGACCCCAGCGCCCTACGAGCAGTACTTC
>14|TRBJ2-7|NA|TRBV7-2|NA
CASSYPGQSFEQYF
TGTGCCAGCAGCTACCCAGGACAGAGCTTTGAGCAGTACTTC
>15|TRBJ2-7|once|TRBV14|NA
CASSQVADTAYEQYF
TGTGCCAGCAGCCAAGTAGCAGACACTGCCTACGAGCAGTACTTC
>16|TRBJ1-3|NA|TRBV4-3|NA
CASSQDASGSGNTIYF
TGCGCCAGCAGCCAAGATGCTTCGGGCTCTGGAAACACCATATATTTT
>15|TRBJ2-1|NA|TRBV6-6|NA
CASSLRTGAYNEQFF
TGTGCCAGCAGTTTACGTACCGGGGCCTACAATGAGCAGTTCTTC
>14|TRBJ2-3|NA|TRBV28|TRBD2
CASSGLAALDTQYF
TGTGCCAGTTCTGGGCTAGCGGCTCTGGATACGCAGTATTTT
>13|TRBJ2-7|NA|TRBV19|NA
CASSYRGVYEQYF
TGTGCCAGTAGTTACCGGGGTGTCTACGAGCAGTACTTC
>14|TRBJ2-7|NA|TRBV13|NA
CASSFSRGAYEQYF
TGTGCCAGCAGCTTTAGCAGGGGGGCCTACGAGCAGTACTTC
>17|TRBJ2-4|NA|TRBV7-9|TRBD1
CASSMWTGGLTKNIQYF
TGTGCCAGCAGCATGTGGACAGGGGGCTTGACCAAAAACATTCAGTACTTC
>16|TRBJ2-1|NA|TRBV9|TRBD2
CASSTWGLGSYNEQFF
TGTGCCAGCTCTACGTGGGGACTAGGGTCCTACAATGAGCAGTTCTTC
>13|TRBJ2-7|NA|TRBV27|TRBD2
CASSYSGEKEQYF
TGTGCCAGCAGTTATAGCGGGGAGAAGGAGCAGTACTTC
>14|TRBJ2-7|NA|TRBV7-2|TRBD1
CASSQGQSSYEQYF
TGTGCCAGCAGCCAGGGACAGAGCTCCTACGAGCAGTACTTC
>15|TRBJ1-5|NA|TRBV2|NA
CASSDPQGRNQPQHF
TGTGCCAGCAGTGACCCCCAGGGTCGCAATCAGCCCCAGCATTTT
>15|TRBJ2-1|NA|TRBV27|NA
CASSSMVGPYNEQFF
TGTGCCAGCAGTTCCATGGTGGGCCCCTACAATGAGCAGTTCTTC
>16|TRBJ2-1|NA|TRBV7-6|TRBD1
CASSFDRWTGDNEQFF
TGTGCCAGCAGCTTCGATAGATGGACAGGGGACAATGAGCAGTTCTTC
>15|TRBJ1-4|NA|TRBV4-1|NA
CASSQDEGHTEKLFF
TGCGCCAGCAGCCAAGATGAGGGCCATACTGAAAAACTGTTTTTT
>15|TRBJ2-3|NA|TRBV7-6|TRBD2
CASSRVGGSSDTQYF
TGTGCCAGCTCCCGTGTAGGCGGGAGCTCAGATACGCAGTATTTT
>14|TRBJ2-1|NA|TRBV2|TRBD2
CASSELTSGNEQFF
TGTGCCAGCAGTGAATTAACTAGCGGCAATGAGCAGTTCTTC
>18|TRBJ2-7|NA|TRBV27|NA
CASSLSGMGGGGYYEQYF
TGTGCCAGCAGTTTATCTGGAATGGGAGGGGGTGGTTACTACGAGCAGTACTTC
>18|TRBJ2-3|NA|TRBV28|TRBD2
CASSSHLFSGRASDTQYF
TGTGCCAGCAGTTCCCACCTCTTTAGCGGGAGGGCCTCAGATACGCAGTATTTT
>17|TRBJ2-1|once|TRBV7-9|TRBD1
CASSPGQGLAEDNEQFF
TGTGCCAGCAGCCCTGGACAGGGGTTAGCGGAAGACAATGAGCAGTTCTTC
>14|TRBJ1-2|NA|TRBV29-1|TRBD1
CSVSPGTADYGYTF
TGCAGCGTCTCCCCCGGGACAGCAGACTATGGCTACACCTTC
>13|TRBJ2-7|NA|TRBV9|NA
CASSVDGVYEQYF
TGTGCCAGCAGCGTAGATGGGGTATACGAGCAGTACTTC
>13|TRBJ2-7|NA|TRBV7-9|NA
CASSLGSFVEQYF
TGTGCCAGCAGCTTAGGCTCCTTTGTAGAGCAGTACTTC
>15|TRBJ2-2|NA|TRBV29-1|TRBD2
CSVVLSGRNTGELFF
TGCAGCGTTGTCCTTAGCGGGAGGAACACCGGGGAGCTGTTTTTT